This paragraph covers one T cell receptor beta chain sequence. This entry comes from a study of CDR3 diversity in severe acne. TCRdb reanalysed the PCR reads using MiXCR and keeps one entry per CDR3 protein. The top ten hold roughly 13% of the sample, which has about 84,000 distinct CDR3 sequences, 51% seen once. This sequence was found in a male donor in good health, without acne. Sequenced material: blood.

The CDR3 is CASLNMGQGSSYEQYF. CDR3 DNA: TGTGCCAGCCTAAATATGGGACAGGGGTCCTCCTACGAGCAGTACTTC. This chain links TRBV2 with TRBJ2-7; 10 nucleotides align to TRBD1. The CDR3 runs to 16 residues. CDR1 and CDR2 (germline): SNHLY, FYNNEI. Germline trimming cut 8 bases from V and 0 bases from J; bases unmatched to any gene: 10.